This T cell receptor beta chain was sequenced in a study of lymphopenia after photon versus proton radiotherapy. Germline V CDR1 and CDR2: SGHTA, FQGNSA. V dropped 7 bases and J dropped 2; count of bases not matched to a gene: 3. The CDR3 loop spans 13 amino acids. Assay: immunoSEQ multiplex PCR; the TCRdb copy retains only in-frame clones and omits some. In the table there are 9,500 to 15,000 clones, around 92% of which are singletons. The sample in question was peripheral blood, obtained from a patient treated with proton-based radiotherapy. V and J are TRBV7-2 and TRBJ2-7, with 9 bases identical to TRBD1. This receptor was taken from a man aged 60 to 75 with pancreatic cancer. The CDR3 protein is CASNRDRAYEQYF. DNA for the CDR3: TGTGCCAGCAACAGGGACAGGGCCTACGAGCAGTACTTC.